Listed here are 16 T cell receptor beta chains from one sample, sequenced in a study of graft-versus-host responses after intestinal transplantation. Libraries were prepared by immunoSEQ multiplex PCR; TCRdb keeps only in-frame clonotypes and omits some of them. The sample has around 26,000 clones, roughly 94% seen once; the top ten hold approximately 0.5%. Sequences were derived from PBMCs, sampled 156 days after intestinal transplant. These receptors were obtained from a human patient who received an intestinal transplant, so some T cells may come from the graft donor.

Comments on this clone: This same CDR3 is encoded by further DNA sequences in the sample. V usage is TRBV5-6 and J usage is TRBJ1-6; D unresolved. Germline values: CDR1 SGHDT, CDR2 YYEEEE. This CDR3 is 16 amino acids long. V lost 0 bases to trimming and J lost 0 bases, with 7 bases between them. This chain's CDR3 is CASSLERGSYNSPLHF. CDR3 in DNA: TGTGCCAGCAGCTTGGAACGGGGCTCCTATAATTCACCCCTCCACTTT.

The rearrangement links TRBV7-9 to TRBJ1-3; D is uncertain. This CDR3 is built from 12 residues. Germline V lookup: CDR1 SEHNR, CDR2 FQNEAQ (reference sequence). V lost 1 base to trimming and J lost 4 bases, with 2 bases between them. CDR3 DNA: TGTGCCAGCAGCTTAGAAGGAAACACCATATATTTT. The encoded protein is CASSLEGNTIYF.

The J gene is TRBJ2-1, the V gene TRBV7-8; 11 nucleotides align to TRBD2. Germline CDR1 and CDR2: SGHVS and FQNEAQ. The trim removed 1 base at V and 7 bases at J, leaving 6 bases unmatched. The CDR3 is 16 amino acids. CDR3: CASSLVGSGRDNEQFF. CDR3 coding DNA: TGTGCCAGCAGCTTAGTCGGTAGCGGGAGGGATAATGAGCAGTTCTTC.

This chain connects TRBV19 to TRBJ2-1; D is uncertain. V lost 5 bases to trimming and J lost 0 bases, with 11 bases between them. From germline, CDR1 is LNHDA and CDR2 SQIVND (reference sequence). The CDR3 has 15 residues. DNA of the CDR3: TGTGCCAGTAGTCGACCCTGGAGCTCCTACAATGAGCAGTTCTTC. Protein: CASSRPWSSYNEQFF.

CDR3 residues: CASSPGQVSAYGYTF. CDR3 bases: TGCGCCAGCTCCCCCGGACAGGTCAGCGCTTATGGCTACACCTTC. The J gene is TRBJ1-2, the V gene TRBV5-1; 7 bases line up with TRBD1. CDR3 size: 15 residues. Germline values: CDR1 SGHRS, CDR2 YFSETQ. V was pared by 7 bases and J by 5 bases, with 14 bases of the junction left unmatched. Supplemented by reference TRBV5-1 and TRBJ1-2, the full variable domain reads KAGVTQTPRYLIKTRGQQVTLSCSPISGHRSVSWYQQTPGQGLQFLFEYFSETQRNKGNFPGRFSGRQFSNSRSEMNVSTLELGDSALYLCASSPGQVSAYGYTFGSGTRLTVV.

The gene calls are TRBV5-1 and TRBJ2-2; TRBD1 might be the D (5 bases). The ends were cut back, 0 bases at V and 3 bases at J, with 12 bases in the middle. The CDR3 contains 16 residues. CDR1 and CDR2 (germline): SGHRS, YFSETQ. The CDR3 is CASSLEGRVDTGELFF. The CDR3 coding sequence is TGCGCCAGCAGCTTGGAGGGCAGGGTAGACACCGGGGAGCTGTTTTTT.

This clone was seen just once. The chain recombines TRBV7-9 with TRBJ1-2, with 10 bases matching TRBD1. The CDR3 extends over 17 amino acids. V dropped 1 base and J dropped 4; count of bases not matched to a gene: 9. Germline assignment: CDR1 SEHNR and CDR2 FQNEAQ (reference sequence). The CDR3 spells CASSLETGGLGGYGYTF. The CDR3 coding sequence is TGTGCCAGCAGCTTAGAGACAGGGGGCTTAGGGGGCTATGGCTACACCTTC.

V usage is TRBV7-8 and J usage is TRBJ1-3; D is possibly TRBD1 (5 bases). The CDR3 is made up of 13 amino acids. The V and J ends lost 0 bases and 11 bases respectively, with 11 bases between them. Germline loops: CDR1 SGHVS, CDR2 FQNEAQ. Here the CDR3 DNA reads TGTGCCAGCAGCTTAGCTGGGGGGTTCCCCATATATTTT. This sequence encodes CASSLAGGFPIYF.

V gene TRBV5-1 combines with J gene TRBJ2-5; D is ambiguous. Germline V gene lookup returns CDR1 SGHRS and CDR2 YFSETQ. This CDR3 contains 15 residues. V lost 1 base to trimming and J lost 0 bases, with 10 bases between them. CDR3 nucleotides: TGCGCCAGCAGCTTGCTACAGCTATACCAAGAGACCCAGTACTTC. Translating gives CASSLLQLYQETQYF.

The rearrangement joins TRBV27 to TRBJ2-3; D is perhaps TRBD1 (6 bases). Trimming took off 5 bases at V and 2 bases at J, with 11 bases between the two ends. This CDR3 has 14 residues. The germline V gene encodes CDR1 MNHEY and CDR2 SMNVEV (reference sequence). The CDR3 loop reads CASSPQGPTDTQYF. The CDR3 nucleotides read TGTGCCAGCAGTCCACAGGGACCCACAGATACGCAGTATTTT.

This clone was seen a few times. The CDR3, as DNA: TGTGCCAGCATTAAATTGACAATGAACACTGAAGCTTTCTTT. Protein product: CASIKLTMNTEAFF. This chain joins TRBV28 and TRBJ1-1; no reliable D call. The CDR3 extends over 14 amino acids. Trimming cost V 7 bases and J 0 bases, with 12 bases left between them. Germline lookup yields CDR1 MDHEN and CDR2 SYDVKM.

The CDR3 sequence is CASSLVRLPKRGPYEQYF. The DNA of the CDR3 is TGTGCCAGCAGCTTAGTAAGGCTACCCAAGAGAGGGCCGTACGAGCAGTACTTC. V usage is TRBV7-8 and J usage is TRBJ2-7, with a weak D call TRBD2 (5 bases). V was cut by 1 base and J by 4 bases, with 23 bases left in between. The germline CDR1 and CDR2 sequences are SGHVS and FQNEAQ. This CDR3 has 18 residues. Based on the CDR3 plus reference TRBV7-8 and TRBJ2-7, the full variable domain is GAGVSQSPRYKVAKRGQDVALRCDPISGHVSLFWYQQALGQGPEFLTYFQNEAQLDKSGLPSDRFFAERPEGSVSTLKIQRTQQEDSAVYLCASSLVRLPKRGPYEQYFGPGTRLTVT.

This clone was detected only once. The rearrangement uses TRBV4-3 and TRBJ2-7, with a tentative D call TRBD1 (6 bases). This CDR3 has 15 amino acids. Deletions cut 2 bases from V and 5 bases from J, with 16 bases between. CDR1 is LGHNA and CDR2 is YSLEER in the germline V gene. DNA for the CDR3: TGCGCCAGCAGCCAACCGGACATCAGGGGCAACGAGCAGTACTTC. Encoded protein: CASSQPDIRGNEQYF.

The chain has TRBV13 and TRBJ2-7; D is unresolved. Trimming shortened V by 2 bases and J by 4 bases, and 9 bases separated the two germline ends. The length of the CDR3 is 13 residues. Germline V gene lookup returns CDR1 PRHDT and CDR2 FYEKMQ (reference sequence). This CDR3 is CASSLLGYYEQYF. The DNA of the CDR3 is TGTGCCAGCAGCTTACTCGGATATTACGAGCAGTACTTC.

This rearrangement joins TRBV6-5 to TRBJ1-2; 9 positions match TRBD1. Germline CDR1 and CDR2: MNHEY and SVGAGI. The V gene end was trimmed by 3 bases and the J gene end by 6 bases; junction bases not matched to a gene: 11. This CDR3 region has 16 residues. CDR3 residues: CASSYNVEGQGHGYTF. DNA of the CDR3: TGTGCCAGCAGTTATAACGTCGAGGGACAGGGTCATGGCTACACCTTC.

The V and J genes are TRBV12-5 and TRBJ2-6, with D perhaps matching TRBD2 (5 bases). The V gene lost 6 bases and the J gene lost 0 bases, with 9 bases spanning the gap. Looked up from germline, CDR1 is LGHNT and CDR2 is FRNRAP. The CDR3 totals 15 residues. CDR3 residues: CASGIAISGANVLTF. The CDR3 DNA reads as TGTGCTAGTGGGATAGCGATCTCTGGGGCCAACGTCCTGACTTTC.